A selection of T cell receptor beta chains follows, all from one sample in a study of response to subunit inactivated influenza vaccine. TCRdb re-called the RT-PCR reads through MiXCR, storing one row per CDR3 protein. The sample lists 500,000 to 600,000 distinct CDR3 sequences, about 10% seen once, with approximately 10% in the top ten. These data were also filed under a second study, of T cells expressing NK-cell markers.

Sequencing used PBMCs from blood, obtained on the day of vaccination. The receptor set was obtained from a man aged 45-60 years who received an inactivated influenza vaccine. Each CDR3 is given with its conserved first and last residue. D genes are given only for firm matches. The size field is filled for only some rows; it gives once, few, many or a size class.

D gene,J gene,clone size,V gene,CDR3 protein,CDR3 DNA
TRBD1,TRBJ1-1,-,TRBV7-9,CASSYYTGQGATEAFF,TGTGCCAGCAGCTATTACACGGGACAGGGTGCCACTGAAGCTTTCTTT
-,TRBJ2-1,-,TRBV9,CASSETGTRVGEQFF,TGTGCCAGCAGCGAAACCGGGACCAGGGTGGGCGAGCAGTTCTTC
-,TRBJ1-2,-,TRBV29-1,CSLRAGAGYGYAF,TGCAGCCTAAGAGCCGGGGCCGGCTATGGCTACGCCTTC
-,TRBJ2-3,few,TRBV6-2/TRBV6-3,CASRRVSSTQYF,TGTGCCAGCAGAAGGGTCTCGAGTACGCAGTATTTT
TRBD2,TRBJ2-1,-,TRBV12-3/TRBV12-4,CASTQTAGGQVNEQFF,TGTGCCAGCACCCAAACGGCGGGGGGCCAGGTCAATGAGCAGTTCTTC
-,TRBJ2-7,many,TRBV2,CASTMDAGSYEQYF,TGTGCCAGCACAATGGACGCAGGATCCTACGAGCAGTACTTC
-,TRBJ2-1,few,TRBV7-8,CASSLADLHYNEQFF,TGTGCCAGCAGCTTAGCCGACTTGCATTACAATGAGCAGTTCTTC
-,TRBJ2-5,-,TRBV7-6,CASSLSVPRSQETQYF,TGTGCCAGCAGCTTAAGTGTACCACGCAGCCAAGAGACCCAGTACTTC
-,TRBJ1-6,many,TRBV7-2,CASSQQNSPLHF,TGTGCCAGCAGCCAACAGAATTCACCCCTCCACTTT
-,TRBJ2-5,few,TRBV12-3/TRBV12-4,CASSRDDGETQYF,TGTGCCAGCAGCCGGGACGACGGGGAGACCCAGTACTTC
-,TRBJ1-3,-,TRBV3-1,CASSQDATAISGNTIYF,TGTGCCAGCAGCCAAGACGCTACAGCAATCTCTGGAAACACCATATATTTT
TRBD1,TRBJ2-7,-,TRBV28,CASRPSTGMVYEQYF,TGTGCCAGCAGGCCCTCGACAGGGATGGTATACGAGCAGTACTTC
-,TRBJ2-7,many,TRBV20-1,CSASGGLGYEQYF,TGCAGTGCTAGTGGGGGTTTAGGCTACGAGCAGTACTTC
-,TRBJ2-3,few,TRBV7-2,CASSQYRGTDTQYF,TGTGCCAGCAGCCAGTATAGGGGTACAGATACGCAGTATTTT
-,TRBJ1-5,few,TRBV7-7,CASSLNPDQPQHF,TGTGCTAGCAGCTTAAATCCCGATCAGCCCCAGCATTTT
-,TRBJ2-2,few,TRBV5-6,CASSLAKKGSTGELFF,TGTGCCAGCAGCTTGGCCAAGAAGGGGTCCACCGGGGAGCTGTTTTTT
-,TRBJ2-7,-,TRBV6-2/TRBV6-3,CASSYYRNEQYF,TGTGCCAGCAGTTACTATCGCAACGAGCAGTACTTC
-,TRBJ2-7,-,TRBV6-2/TRBV6-3,CASGPSAYEQYF,TGTGCCAGCGGTCCTTCGGCCTACGAGCAGTACTTC
TRBD1,TRBJ2-1,-,TRBV10-3,CAISPGQGPQEQFF,TGTGCCATCAGCCCGGGACAGGGCCCCCAGGAGCAGTTCTTC
-,TRBJ1-5,-,TRBV28,CASRVNNQPQHF,TGTGCCAGCAGGGTCAACAATCAGCCCCAGCATTTT
-,TRBJ1-6,few,TRBV6-2/TRBV6-3,CASSYSHEKDLHF,TGTGCCAGCAGTTACTCTCACGAGAAAGACCTCCACTTT
TRBD1,TRBJ1-1,-,TRBV28,CASIMTGGNTEAFF,TGTGCCAGCATTATGACAGGGGGTAACACTGAAGCTTTCTTT
TRBD2,TRBJ2-5,many,TRBV12-3/TRBV12-4,CASSRLAGEKYQETQYF,TGTGCCAGCAGCCGACTAGCGGGGGAGAAGTACCAAGAGACCCAGTACTTC
-,TRBJ2-1,-,TRBV15,CATSRGGGGSNEQFF,TGTGCCACCAGCAGAGGGGGCGGGGGCTCCAATGAGCAGTTCTTC
-,TRBJ2-1,-,TRBV5-5,CASSLQASSYNEQFF,TGTGCCAGCAGCTTACAGGCGAGCTCCTACAATGAGCAGTTCTTC
-,TRBJ2-5,-,TRBV9,CASSVAAGGGVETQYF,TGTGCCAGCAGCGTAGCTGCAGGTGGCGGGGTAGAGACCCAGTACTTC
-,TRBJ1-2,-,TRBV19,CATRRDGYTF,TGTGCCACCCGTCGGGATGGCTACACCTTC
-,TRBJ2-5,-,TRBV15,CATSRDGGFSEETQYF,TGTGCCACCAGCAGAGATGGCGGTTTCAGCGAAGAGACCCAGTACTTC
TRBD2,TRBJ2-5,many,TRBV2,CASSELAGAETQYF,TGTGCCAGCAGTGAACTAGCGGGAGCTGAGACCCAGTACTTC
-,TRBJ2-1,-,TRBV15,CATSVGGASYNEQFF,TGTGCCACCAGCGTCGGGGGAGCCTCCTACAATGAGCAGTTCTTC
TRBD2,TRBJ2-3,few,TRBV28,CASRVAGGRTDTQYF,TGTGCCAGCAGGGTAGCGGGGGGCCGCACAGATACGCAGTATTTT
-,TRBJ2-2,-,TRBV20-1,CCARGGKGGDTGELFF,TGCTGTGCTAGAGGAGGGAAGGGAGGCGACACCGGGGAGCTGTTTTTT
TRBD1,TRBJ1-5,-,TRBV10-2,CAIRDSVDQPQHF,TGCGCCATCAGGGACAGCGTCGACCAGCCCCAGCATTTT
-,TRBJ2-3,many,TRBV12-3/TRBV12-4,CASSLALADTQYF,TGTGCCAGCAGTTTAGCGTTGGCGGATACGCAGTATTTT
TRBD2,TRBJ2-1,few,TRBV5-1,CASSPAGGAWGNEQFF,TGCGCCAGCAGCCCGGCGGGGGGGGCTTGGGGGAATGAGCAGTTCTTC
-,TRBJ2-7,-,TRBV21-1,CASRRVVTAGEQYF,TGTGCCAGCAGACGGGTCGTCACCGCGGGCGAGCAGTACTTC
TRBD1,TRBJ2-2,-,TRBV24-1,CATSDPPGQGTNTGELFF,TGTGCCACCAGTGATCCCCCGGGACAGGGAACGAACACCGGGGAGCTGTTTTTT
TRBD2,TRBJ2-5,few,TRBV9,CASSVEEAGGRAQYF,TGTGCCAGCAGCGTAGAAGAAGCGGGGGGTAGAGCTCAGTACTTC
-,TRBJ2-7,many,TRBV29-1,CSVGMGQYSYEQYF,TGCAGCGTTGGAATGGGCCAGTACTCCTACGAGCAGTACTTC